These 5 T cell receptor beta chains originate from one sample sequenced in a study of molecular identifiers for immune sequencing clone quantification. Each CDR3 protein gets one entry after TCRdb re-called the PCR reads with MiXCR. The sample shows 75,000 to 100,000 distinct CDR3 sequences, 15% to 20% of them seen only once. Sample: naive CD8+ T cells from blood, with Jurkat cell RNA spiked in. Subset noted: FACS-sorted CD8+CD4-CCR7+CD45RA+ naive T cells. The origin of the receptors is a human donor in good health. Some libraries in this study had Jurkat cell RNA spiked in.

Comments on this clonotype: A read error is possible here, since a much larger clone lies one base away. The V call is TRBV7-9, the J call TRBJ2-7; 10 bases match TRBD1. Trimming removed 5 bases from V and 4 bases from J; junction bases left unmatched: 8. The CDR3 has 15 amino acids. The germline V gene has CDR1 SEHNR and CDR2 FQNEAQ (reference sequence). The CDR3 here is CASSRLDRGMYEQYF. The CDR3 nucleotides read TGTGCCAGCAGCCGCCTGGACAGGGGGATGTACGAGCAGTACTTC. Variable domain in full (rest from reference TRBV7-9 and TRBJ2-7): DTGVSQNPRHKITKRGQNVTFRCDPISEHNRLYWYRQTLGQGPEFLTYFQNEAQLEKSRLLSDRFSAERPKGSFSTLEIQRTEQGDSAMYLCASSRLDRGMYEQYFGPGTRLTVT.

The rearrangement links TRBV7-9 to TRBJ2-2; D is unresolved. The CDR3 length is 12 residues. The germline V gene has CDR1 SEHNR and CDR2 FQNEAQ (reference sequence). Trimming took 4 bases from V and 3 from J, leaving 3 bases between them. Here the CDR3 DNA reads TGTGCCAGCAGCTGGTACACCGGGGAGCTGTTTTTT. This translates into CASSWYTGELFF. The full variable domain, rest sourced from reference TRBV7-9 and TRBJ2-2, is DTGVSQNPRHKITKRGQNVTFRCDPISEHNRLYWYRQTLGQGPEFLTYFQNEAQLEKSRLLSDRFSAERPKGSFSTLEIQRTEQGDSAMYLCASSWYTGELFFGEGSRLTVL.

This chain uses TRBV6-5 with TRBJ2-7, with 7 bases that match TRBD1. The germline gives CDR1 MNHEY, CDR2 SVGAGI. This CDR3 region has 14 residues. J lost 4 bases, V lost 8 bases, and 11 bases had no gene match. The DNA of the CDR3 is TGTGCCAGCTCGCTCCGGGACAGTATTTACGAGCAGTACTTC. Translation gives CASSLRDSIYEQYF.

This clonotype was observed many times. This chain uses TRBV6-6 with TRBJ2-3; D might be TRBD1 or TRBD2, each matching 6 bases. CDR1 is MNHNY, CDR2 SVGAGI, per germline (reference sequence). The CDR3 consists of 15 residues. Trimming shortened V by 3 bases and J by 1 base, and 11 bases separated the two germline ends. CDR3 in DNA: TGTGCCAGCAGTTATCTAAGGGGGGGCACAGATACGCAGTATTTT. This gives the protein CASSYLRGGTDTQYF.

This clonotype has at least ten counts. The chain joins TRBV4-1 to TRBJ2-2, with TRBD2 matching 9 bases. The V and J ends lost 0 bases and 3 bases, in that order; junction bases with no gene match: 17. Germline CDR1 and CDR2: MGHRA and YSYEKL. The CDR3 contains 21 residues. The CDR3 DNA sequence: TGCGCCAGCAGCCAAGATAATCTAGCGGGGACACCTAGGAAATACACCGGGGAGCTGTTTTTT. This encodes CASSQDNLAGTPRKYTGELFF.